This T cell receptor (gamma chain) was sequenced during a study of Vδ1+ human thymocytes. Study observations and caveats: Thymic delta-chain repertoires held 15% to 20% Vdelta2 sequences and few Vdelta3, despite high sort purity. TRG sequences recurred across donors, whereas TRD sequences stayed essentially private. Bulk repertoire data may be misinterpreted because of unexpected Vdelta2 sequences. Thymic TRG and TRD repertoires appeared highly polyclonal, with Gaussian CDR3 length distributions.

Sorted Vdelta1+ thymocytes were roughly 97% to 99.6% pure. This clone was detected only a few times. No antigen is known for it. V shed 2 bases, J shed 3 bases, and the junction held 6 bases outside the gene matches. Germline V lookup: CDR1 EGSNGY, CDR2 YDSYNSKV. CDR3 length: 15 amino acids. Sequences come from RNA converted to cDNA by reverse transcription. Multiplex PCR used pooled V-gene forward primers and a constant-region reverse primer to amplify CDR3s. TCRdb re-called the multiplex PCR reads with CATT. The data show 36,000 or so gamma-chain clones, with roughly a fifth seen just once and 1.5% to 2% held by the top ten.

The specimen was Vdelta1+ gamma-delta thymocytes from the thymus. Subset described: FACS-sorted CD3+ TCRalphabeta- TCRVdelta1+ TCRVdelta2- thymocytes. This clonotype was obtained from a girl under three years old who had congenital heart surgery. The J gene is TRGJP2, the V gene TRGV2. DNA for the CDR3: TGTGCCACCTGGGACGCTACCCGTAGTGATTGGATCAAGACGTTT. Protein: CATWDATRSDWIKTF.